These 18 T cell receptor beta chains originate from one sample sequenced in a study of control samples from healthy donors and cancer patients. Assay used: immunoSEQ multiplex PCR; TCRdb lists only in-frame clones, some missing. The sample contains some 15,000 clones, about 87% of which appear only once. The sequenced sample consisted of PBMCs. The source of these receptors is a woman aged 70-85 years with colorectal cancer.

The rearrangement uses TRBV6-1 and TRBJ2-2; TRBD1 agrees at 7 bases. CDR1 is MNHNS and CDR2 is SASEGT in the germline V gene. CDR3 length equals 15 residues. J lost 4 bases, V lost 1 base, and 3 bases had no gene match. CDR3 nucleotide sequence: TGTGCCAGCAGTGAAGACAGGGGAATCACCGGGGAGCTGTTTTTT. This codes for CASSEDRGITGELFF.

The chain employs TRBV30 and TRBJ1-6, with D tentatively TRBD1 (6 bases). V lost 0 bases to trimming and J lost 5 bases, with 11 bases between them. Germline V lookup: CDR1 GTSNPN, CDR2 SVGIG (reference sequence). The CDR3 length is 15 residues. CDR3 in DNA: TGTGCCTGGAGTGTACGGGGGCGGAATAATTCACCCCTCCACTTT. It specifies CAWSVRGRNNSPLHF.

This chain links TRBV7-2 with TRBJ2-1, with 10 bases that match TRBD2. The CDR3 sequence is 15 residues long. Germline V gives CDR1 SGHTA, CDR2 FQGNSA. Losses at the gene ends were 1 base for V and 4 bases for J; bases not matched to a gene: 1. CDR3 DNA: TGTGCCAGCAGCTTAGTAGCGGGGGGTTACAATGAGCAGTTCTTC. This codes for CASSLVAGGYNEQFF.

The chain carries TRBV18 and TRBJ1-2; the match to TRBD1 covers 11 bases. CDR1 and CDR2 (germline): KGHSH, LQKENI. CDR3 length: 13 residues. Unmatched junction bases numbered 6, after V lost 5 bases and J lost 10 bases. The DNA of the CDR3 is TGTGCCAGCTCAACGGACAGGGGGCCGCCCTACACCTTC. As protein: CASSTDRGPPYTF.

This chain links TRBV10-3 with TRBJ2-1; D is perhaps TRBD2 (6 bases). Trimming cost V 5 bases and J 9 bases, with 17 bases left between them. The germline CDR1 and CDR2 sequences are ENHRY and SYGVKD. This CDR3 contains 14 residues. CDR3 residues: CAISREWGDGEQFF. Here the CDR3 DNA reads TGTGCCATCAGTCGGGAATGGGGGGACGGTGAGCAGTTCTTC.

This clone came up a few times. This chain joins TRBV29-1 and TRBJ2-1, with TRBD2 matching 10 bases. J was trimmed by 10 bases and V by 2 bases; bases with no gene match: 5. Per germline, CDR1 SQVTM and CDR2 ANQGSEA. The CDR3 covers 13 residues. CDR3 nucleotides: TGCAGCGTTGAACCTAGCGGGGGTTCCGAGCAGTTCTTC. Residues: CSVEPSGGSEQFF.

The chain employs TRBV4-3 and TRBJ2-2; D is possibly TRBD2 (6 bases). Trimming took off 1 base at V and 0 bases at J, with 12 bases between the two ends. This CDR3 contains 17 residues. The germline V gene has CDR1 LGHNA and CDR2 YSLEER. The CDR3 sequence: CASSQALLAANTGELFF. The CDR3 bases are TGCGCCAGCAGCCAAGCCCTACTAGCTGCGAACACCGGGGAGCTGTTTTTT.

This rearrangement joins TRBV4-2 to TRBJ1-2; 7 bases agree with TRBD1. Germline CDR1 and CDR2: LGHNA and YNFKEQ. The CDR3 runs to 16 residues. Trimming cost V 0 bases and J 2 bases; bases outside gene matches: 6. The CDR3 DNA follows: TGTGCCAGCAGCCAAGAAGGCGGCAGGGGGAACTATGGCTACACCTTC. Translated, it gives CASSQEGGRGNYGYTF.

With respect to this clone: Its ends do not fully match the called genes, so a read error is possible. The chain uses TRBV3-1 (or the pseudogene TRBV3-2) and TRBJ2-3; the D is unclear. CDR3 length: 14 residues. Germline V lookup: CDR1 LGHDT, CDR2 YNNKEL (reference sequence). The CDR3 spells CASGQSLNPDTQYF. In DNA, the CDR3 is TGTGCCAGCGGCCAAAGTCTTAACCCAGATACGCAGTATTTT.

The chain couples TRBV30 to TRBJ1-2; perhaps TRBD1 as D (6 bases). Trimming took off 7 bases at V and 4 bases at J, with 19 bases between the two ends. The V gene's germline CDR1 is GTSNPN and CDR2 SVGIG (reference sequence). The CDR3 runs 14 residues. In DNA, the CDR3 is TGTGCCTCGAAGGGGTTTACAGGGAGCTATGGCTACACCTTC. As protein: CASKGFTGSYGYTF.

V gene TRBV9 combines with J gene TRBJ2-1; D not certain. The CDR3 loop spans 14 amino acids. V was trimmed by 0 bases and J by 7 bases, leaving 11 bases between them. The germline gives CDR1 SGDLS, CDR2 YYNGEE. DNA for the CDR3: TGTGCCAGCAGCGTAGCGGCTTCCGAAAATGAGCAGTTCTTC. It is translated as CASSVAASENEQFF. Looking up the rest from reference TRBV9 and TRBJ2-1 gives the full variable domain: DSGVTQTPKHLITATGQRVTLRCSPRSGDLSVYWYQQSLDQGLQFLIQYYNGEERAKGNILERFSAQQFPDLHSELNLSSLELGDSALYFCASSVAASENEQFFGPGTRLTVL.

The chain's CDR3 is CASSSDRATGNTIYF. CDR3 DNA: TGTGCCAGCAGCTCCGACAGGGCCACTGGAAACACCATATATTTT. The J gene is TRBJ1-3, the V gene TRBV11-2; 7 bases map to TRBD1. J lost 2 bases, V lost 4 bases, and 5 bases had no gene match. The CDR3 sequence is 15 residues long. Germline CDR1 SGHAT, CDR2 FQNNGV.

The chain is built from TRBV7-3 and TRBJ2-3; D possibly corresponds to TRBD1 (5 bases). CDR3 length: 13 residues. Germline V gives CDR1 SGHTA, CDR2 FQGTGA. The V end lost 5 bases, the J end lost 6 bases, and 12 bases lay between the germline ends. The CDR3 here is CASSATKGDTQYF. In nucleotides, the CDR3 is TGTGCCAGCAGCGCGACGAAGGGGGATACGCAGTATTTT.

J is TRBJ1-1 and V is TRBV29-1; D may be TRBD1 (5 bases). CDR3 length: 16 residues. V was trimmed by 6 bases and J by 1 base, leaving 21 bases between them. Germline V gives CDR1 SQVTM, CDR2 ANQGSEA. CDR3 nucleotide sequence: TGCAGCGTGACCCCCCAAGGGCGGGGCACGAACACTGAAGCTTTCTTT. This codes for CSVTPQGRGTNTEAFF.

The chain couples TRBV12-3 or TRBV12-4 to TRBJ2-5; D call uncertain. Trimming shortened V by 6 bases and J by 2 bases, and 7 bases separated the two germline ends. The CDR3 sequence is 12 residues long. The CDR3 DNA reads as TGTGCCAGCAGCAGGCAGCAAGAGACCCAGTACTTC. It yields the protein CASSRQQETQYF.

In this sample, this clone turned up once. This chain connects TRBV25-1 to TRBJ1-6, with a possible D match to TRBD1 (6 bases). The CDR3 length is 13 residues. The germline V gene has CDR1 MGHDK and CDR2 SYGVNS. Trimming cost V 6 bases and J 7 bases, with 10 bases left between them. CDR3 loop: CASSPGTNSPLHF. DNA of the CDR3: TGTGCCAGCAGCCCCGGGACAAATTCACCCCTCCACTTT.

The DNA for the CDR3 is TGCAGTGCTAGTGGGGGGCCCAATCAGCCCCAGCATTTT. It specifies CSASGGPNQPQHF. J is TRBJ1-5 and V is TRBV20-1; the D gene is possibly TRBD1 (6 bases). The CDR3 consists of 13 residues. The germline V gene has CDR1 DFQATT and CDR2 SNEGSKA (reference sequence). V dropped 3 bases and J dropped 3 bases, with 9 bases sitting between them.

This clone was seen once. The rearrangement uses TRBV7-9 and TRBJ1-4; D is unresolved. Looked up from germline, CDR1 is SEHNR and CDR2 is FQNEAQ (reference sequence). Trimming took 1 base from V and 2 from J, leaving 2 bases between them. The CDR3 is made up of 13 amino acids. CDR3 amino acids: CASSLGTNEKLFF. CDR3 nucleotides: TGTGCCAGCAGCTTAGGGACTAATGAAAAACTGTTTTTT.